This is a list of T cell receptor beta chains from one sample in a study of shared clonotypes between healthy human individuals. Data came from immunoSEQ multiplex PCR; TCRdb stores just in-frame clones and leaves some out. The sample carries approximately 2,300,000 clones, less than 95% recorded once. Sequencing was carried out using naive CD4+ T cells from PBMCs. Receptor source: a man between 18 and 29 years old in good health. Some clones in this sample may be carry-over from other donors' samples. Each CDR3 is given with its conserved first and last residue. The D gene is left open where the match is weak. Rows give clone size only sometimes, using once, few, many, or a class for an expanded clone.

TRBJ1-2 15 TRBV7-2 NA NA TGTGCCAGCAGCTTAGATCAGGGATATAACTATGGCTACACCTTC CASSLDQGYNYGYTF
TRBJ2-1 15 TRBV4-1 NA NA TGCGCCAGCAGCCAATGGACCCCGTCCTACAATGAGCAGTTCTTC CASSQWTPSYNEQFF
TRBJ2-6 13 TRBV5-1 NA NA TGCGCCAGCAGCTTTGGGGGGCGCGACGTCCTGACTTTC CASSFGGRDVLTF
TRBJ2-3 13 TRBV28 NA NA TGTGCCAGCAGTTTAAGTTGGCTTGATACGCAGTATTTT CASSLSWLDTQYF
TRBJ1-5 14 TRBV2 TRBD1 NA TGTGCCAGCAGTGAGGACAGGATCAATCAGCCCCAGCATTTT CASSEDRINQPQHF
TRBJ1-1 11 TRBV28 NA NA TGTGCCAGCACCGGGGGGACTGAAGCTTTCTTT CASTGGTEAFF
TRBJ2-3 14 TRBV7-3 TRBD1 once TGTGCCAGCAGTCCTTTGACAGGGGAAGATACGCAGTATTTT CASSPLTGEDTQYF
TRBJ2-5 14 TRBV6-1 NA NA TGTGCCAGCAGTGAAGGTGGGGGCCAAGAGACCCAGTACTTC CASSEGGGQETQYF
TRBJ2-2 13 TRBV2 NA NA TGTGCCAGCAGTGTGACGGTGGGCGGGGAGCTGTTTTTT CASSVTVGGELFF
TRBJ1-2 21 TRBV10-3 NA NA TGTGCCATCAGTCCTATAGCGCGAGGCAGCGCGACGACGATCTCCTTCTATGGCTACACCTTC CAISPIARGSATTISFYGYTF
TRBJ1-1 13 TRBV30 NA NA TGTGCCTGGAGTGGACAGGTATCCGGTAAAGCTTTCTTT CAWSGQVSGKAFF
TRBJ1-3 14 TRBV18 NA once TGTGCCAGCTCACCTTCACCGTCTGGAAACACCATATATTTT CASSPSPSGNTIYF
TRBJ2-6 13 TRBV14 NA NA TGTGCCAGCAGGCCTCCTGGGGCCAACGTCCTGACTTTC CASRPPGANVLTF
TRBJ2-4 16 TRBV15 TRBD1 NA TGTGCCACCAGCAGAGATACGGGACAGGGCCAAAACATTCAGTACTTC CATSRDTGQGQNIQYF
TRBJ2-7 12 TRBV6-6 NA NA TGTGCCACCTCGCGCTCGAACTACGAGCAGTACTTC CATSRSNYEQYF
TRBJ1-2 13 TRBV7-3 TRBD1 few TGTGCCAGCAGCCCCGGGACAGGGTACGGCTACACCTTC CASSPGTGYGYTF
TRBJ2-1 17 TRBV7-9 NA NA TGTGCCAGCAGCCACTACAGGGGAGGTAGCTCCTACAATGAGCAGTTCTTC CASSHYRGGSSYNEQFF
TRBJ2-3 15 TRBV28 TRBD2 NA TGTGCCAGCAGTACGCGGGAGCTAGGCACAGATACGCAGTATTTT CASSTRELGTDTQYF
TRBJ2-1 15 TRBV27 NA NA TGTGCCAGCAGTTTATTCTACTGGGGAAACAATGAGCAGTTCTTC CASSLFYWGNNEQFF
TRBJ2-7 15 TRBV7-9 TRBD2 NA TGTGCCAGCAGCCCGCGAGCGGGAGAGCTCTACGAGCAGTACTTC CASSPRAGELYEQYF
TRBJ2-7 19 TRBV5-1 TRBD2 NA TGCGCCAGCAGCTTGGCCGCAGCCGGGACTAGCGGGAGACCAGGAGAGCAGTACTTC CASSLAAAGTSGRPGEQYF
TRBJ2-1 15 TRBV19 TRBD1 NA TGTGCCAGTAGTTTCCCGGGACAGGGGCTGGTTGAGCAGTTCTTC CASSFPGQGLVEQFF
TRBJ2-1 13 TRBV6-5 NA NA TGTGCCAGCAATCGGAGGGACTGGTTTGGGCAGTTCTTC CASNRRDWFGQFF
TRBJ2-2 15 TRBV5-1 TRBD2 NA TGCGCCAGCAGCAAACTAGCGGGAGAAACCGGGGAGCTGTTTTTT CASSKLAGETGELFF
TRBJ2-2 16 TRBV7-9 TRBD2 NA TGTGCCAGCAGCTCCCACGGGGGGGGGATCACCGGGGAGCTGTTTTTT CASSSHGGGITGELFF
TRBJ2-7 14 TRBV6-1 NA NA TGTGCCAGCAGTGAAGCACACAGATCCTACGAGCAGTACTTC CASSEAHRSYEQYF
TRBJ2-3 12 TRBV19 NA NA TGTGCCAGTAGTATAGGAGCGGTTTCCCAGTATTTT CASSIGAVSQYF
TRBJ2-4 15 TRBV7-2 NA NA TGTGCCAGCAGCTTAGAATTCTTGGCCGGAAACATTCAGTACTTC CASSLEFLAGNIQYF
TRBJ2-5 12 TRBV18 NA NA TGTGCCAGCTCAGGGACTGAAGAGACCCAGTACTTC CASSGTEETQYF
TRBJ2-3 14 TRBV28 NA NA TGTGCCAGCAGTTTCCCCCAAGGGGCAGATACGCAGTATTTT CASSFPQGADTQYF
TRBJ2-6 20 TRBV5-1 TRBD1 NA TGCGCCAGCAGCAACCCAATTCCGGGACAGGCGTCCTTCGGGGCCAACGTCCTGACTTTC CASSNPIPGQASFGANVLTF
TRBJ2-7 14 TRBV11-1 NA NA TGTGCCAGCAGCTTATTAGGACAGACCTACGAGCAGTACTTC CASSLLGQTYEQYF
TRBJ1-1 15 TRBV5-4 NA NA TGTGCCAGCAGCTTGGCTGGAGGGAAGAACACTGAAGCTTTCTTT CASSLAGGKNTEAFF
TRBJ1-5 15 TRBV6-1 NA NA TGTGCCAGCATCACCCCAGGTCGCAGCAATCAGCCCCAGCATTTT CASITPGRSNQPQHF
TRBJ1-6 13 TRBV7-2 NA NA TGTGCCAGCAGCATGAACCTCGACTCACCCCTCCACTTT CASSMNLDSPLHF
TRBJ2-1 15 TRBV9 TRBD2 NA TGTGCCAGCAGCTCTAGCGGGAGTGCCTACAATGAGCAGTTCTTC CASSSSGSAYNEQFF
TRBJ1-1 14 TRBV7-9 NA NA TGTGCCAGCAGCCTACAGGGCATGTGGACTGAAGCTTTCTTT CASSLQGMWTEAFF
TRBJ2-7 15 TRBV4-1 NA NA TGCGCCAGCAGCCAAGATGGAGGGAGTGGGTACGAGCAGTACTTC CASSQDGGSGYEQYF
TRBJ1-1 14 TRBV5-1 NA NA TGCGCCAGCAGCCTCCGGACCGCCAACACTGAAGCTTTCTTT CASSLRTANTEAFF
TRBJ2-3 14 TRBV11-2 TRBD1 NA TGTGCCAGCAGCCCGGACAGGGGCCCAGATACGCAGTATTTT CASSPDRGPDTQYF
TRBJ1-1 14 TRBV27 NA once TGTGCCAGCAGTTTATTGCCAAGGAACACTGAAGCTTTCTTT CASSLLPRNTEAFF
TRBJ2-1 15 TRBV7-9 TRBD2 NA TGTGCCAGCAGCCCCCGGGGGGGGGACTACAATGAGCAGTTCTTC CASSPRGGDYNEQFF